Listed here are 24 T cell receptor beta chains from one sample, sequenced in a study of Graves' ophthalmopathy and Graves' hyperthyroidism. TCR beta CDR3 regions were amplified from RNA transcripts. An initial RT-PCR round employing HTBI primers preceded a second-round multiplex PCR. Each CDR3 protein is one row after TCRdb ran MiXCR on the multiplex PCR reads. The data contain fewer than 350,000 distinct CDR3 sequences, roughly 16% of them singletons. Sequencing input: peripheral blood. These receptors all come from an adult man with Graves' ophthalmopathy.

The chain couples TRBV7-8 to TRBJ2-5; D is ambiguous. Germline CDR1 and CDR2: SGHVS and FQNEAQ. V lost 8 bases and J 7 bases, leaving 14 bases between the germline ends. This CDR3 spans 12 amino acids. The CDR3: CASVGQKGTQYF. DNA of the CDR3: TGTGCCAGCGTTGGGCAAAAAGGGACCCAGTACTTC.

This clonotype has a count of ten or more. The CDR3 sequence is CAWSVYGNTIYF. The CDR3 DNA is TGTGCCTGGAGTGTATATGGAAACACCATATATTTT. The chain links TRBV30 to TRBJ1-3; D unresolved. This CDR3 contains 12 residues. Germline lookup yields CDR1 GTSNPN and CDR2 SVGIG (reference sequence). V lost 0 bases and J lost 3, with 3 bases in between.

Many counts were recorded for this clonotype. This chain joins TRBV30 and TRBJ1-3, with D possibly matching TRBD1 (6 bases). CDR3 size: 12 residues. V was pared by 8 bases and J by 4 bases, with 12 bases between. Germline lookup yields CDR1 GTSNPN and CDR2 SVGIG (reference sequence). CDR3 sequence (DNA): TGTGCCGGCCGGGACACGGGAAACACCATATATTTT. Amino acids: CAGRDTGNTIYF. Looking up the rest from reference TRBV30 and TRBJ1-3 gives the full variable domain: SQTIHQWPATLVQPVGSPLSLECTVEGTSNPNLYWYRQAAGRGLQLLFYSVGIGQISSEVPQNLSASRPQDRQFILSSKKLLLSDSGFYLCAGRDTGNTIYFGEGSWLTVV.

This clonotype was seen at least ten times. The rearrangement links TRBV28 to TRBJ2-5; TRBD2 matches at 12 bases. The CDR3 sequence is 16 residues long. Germline loops: CDR1 MDHEN, CDR2 SYDVKM. V was pared by 6 bases and J by 0 bases, with 5 bases of the junction left unmatched. The CDR3: CASSPGLAGYQETQYF. DNA of the CDR3: TGTGCCAGCAGCCCCGGACTAGCGGGGTACCAAGAGACCCAGTACTTC.

This chain uses TRBV11-2 with TRBJ2-7, with D possibly matching TRBD1 (5 bases). The CDR3 runs 15 residues. V was trimmed by 0 bases and J by 5 bases, leaving 14 bases between them. Germline V gene sequence: CDR1 SGHAT, CDR2 FQNNGV. The CDR3 loop reads CASSLESSGFHEQYF. For the CDR3, the DNA is TGTGCCAGCAGCTTAGAATCGTCAGGGTTCCACGAGCAGTACTTC.

J is TRBJ2-7 and V is TRBV6-1; TRBD1 matches 9 bases. Germline CDR1 reads MNHNS; CDR2 reads SASEGT. The CDR3 has 17 residues. V trimming: 6 bases; J trimming: 1 base; junction bases outside the gene matches: 13. The chain's CDR3 is CASSLSNRGRVSYEQYF. CDR3 nucleotide sequence: TGTGCCAGCAGCCTGTCGAACAGGGGGCGCGTGTCCTACGAGCAGTACTTC.

The J gene is TRBJ2-5, the V gene TRBV2, with a possible D match to TRBD2 (5 bases). The better agreement between TRBJ2-7 and the DNA end casts doubt on the J call. The germline V gene has CDR1 SNHLY and CDR2 FYNNEI. This CDR3 comprises 13 residues. For the CDR3, the DNA is TGTGCCAGCAGCCAGAGGGCAGACTACGAGCAGTACTTC. Translated: CASSQRADYEQYF.

This clonotype was recorded at least ten times. The rearrangement links TRBV6-1 to TRBJ1-2; no clear D gene. This CDR3 contains 15 residues. Trimming removed 7 bases at V and 0 bases at J, with 15 bases between. The V gene's germline CDR1 is MNHNS and CDR2 SASEGT. CDR3 sequence: CASILFPTANYGYTF. CDR3 DNA: TGTGCCAGCATCCTTTTTCCGACTGCTAACTATGGCTACACCTTC.

The sample holds many counts of this clonotype. V is TRBV11-2 and J is TRBJ1-1; no clear D gene. Germline values: CDR1 SGHAT, CDR2 FQNNGV. Trimming stripped 5 bases from V and 4 bases from J, with 11 bases between. The CDR3 totals 13 residues. The CDR3 here is CASSTQRTTEAFF. The CDR3 DNA reads TGTGCCAGCAGCACCCAACGTACCACTGAAGCTTTCTTT. Variable domain in full (rest from reference TRBV11-2 and TRBJ1-1): EAGVAQSPRYKIIEKRQSVAFWCNPISGHATLYWYQQILGQGPKLLIQFQNNGVVDDSQLPKDRFSAERLKGVDSTLKIQPAKLEDSAVYLCASSTQRTTEAFFGQGTRLTVV.

This clonotype was counted at least ten times. The V gene is TRBV6-1, the J gene TRBJ1-5; D not certain. V lost 1 base and J lost 7, with 14 bases in between. Germline CDR1 reads MNHNS; CDR2 reads SASEGT. This CDR3 is built from 15 residues. The CDR3 here is CASSEVGLKEQPQHF. CDR3 nucleotide sequence: TGTGCCAGCAGTGAAGTGGGCTTGAAGGAACAGCCCCAGCATTTT.

The chain has TRBV12-5 and TRBJ2-5; D is undetermined. Trimming took off 5 bases at V and 3 bases at J, with 4 bases between the two ends. CDR1 LGHNT and CDR2 FRNRAP come from the germline V gene. The CDR3 length is 11 residues. CDR3 loop: CASGIEETQYF. In DNA form, the CDR3 reads TGTGCTAGTGGTATCGAAGAGACCCAGTACTTC.

This clonotype has more than one count but fewer than ten. The rearrangement links TRBV12-3 or TRBV12-4 to TRBJ1-1; D gene uncertain. V was clipped by 6 bases and J by 6 bases, with 14 bases between them. The CDR3 runs 13 residues. The CDR3 is CASSSRRDPEAFF. Here the CDR3 DNA reads TGTGCCAGCAGCAGCCGAAGAGATCCTGAAGCTTTCTTT.

This clonotype was observed many times. This chain's CDR3 is CASSTSDRLQETQYF. The CDR3 DNA sequence: TGTGCCAGTAGTACGTCGGACAGGCTCCAAGAGACCCAGTACTTC. The rearrangement links TRBV19 to TRBJ2-5; 7 bases agree with TRBD1. Trimming cost V 4 bases and J 1 base; bases outside gene matches: 6. Germline-derived CDR1 and CDR2 are LNHDA and SQIVND (reference sequence). The CDR3 length is 15 residues. Filled out from reference TRBV19 and TRBJ2-5, the complete variable domain reads DGGITQSPKYLFRKEGQNVTLSCEQNLNHDAMYWYRQDPGQGLRLIYYSQIVNDFQKGDIAEGYSVSREKKESFPLTVTSAQKNPTAFYLCASSTSDRLQETQYFGPGTRLLVL.

In its sample, this clonotype was seen a few times. This may come from a read error, since a much larger clone is one base off. CDR3 sequence (DNA): TGTGCCAGGGAGGGAGACACCGGGGGGCTGTTTTTT. It translates to CAREGDTGGLFF. This chain links TRBV2 with TRBJ2-2, with D possibly TRBD2 on 6 matching bases. Per germline, CDR1 SNHLY and CDR2 FYNNEI. This CDR3 is 12 amino acids long.

There are many counts of this clonotype. The gene calls are TRBV27 and TRBJ1-5; 7 bases match TRBD1. Germline trimming cut 5 bases from V and 5 bases from J; bases unmatched to any gene: 9. This CDR3 region has 15 residues. CDR1 MNHEY and CDR2 SMNVEV come from the germline V gene (reference sequence). CDR3 nucleotide sequence: TGTGCCAGCAGTACGAACCGGGACAGCTATCAGCCCCAGCATTTT. It yields the protein CASSTNRDSYQPQHF.

Many counts were recorded for this clonotype. This sequence joins TRBV12-5 and TRBJ2-2, with 10 positions matching TRBD1. The V segment lost 6 bases and the J segment 3 bases; nucleotides outside the gene matches: 10. Germline CDR1 LGHNT, CDR2 FRNRAP. CDR3 length: 17 amino acids. CDR3 sequence (DNA): TGTGCTAGTGGATCAGGACAGGGGGTAGGGCACACCGGGGAGCTGTTTTTT. Amino acids: CASGSGQGVGHTGELFF.

This clonotype has at least ten counts. This chain joins TRBV7-3 and TRBJ2-7; D is ambiguous. V shed 4 bases and J shed 2 bases, with 15 bases lying between them. Germline-derived CDR1 and CDR2 are SGHTA and FQGTGA. There are 15 residues in the CDR3. The CDR3 nucleotides read TGTGCCAGCAGCTACGCCCCCGGCAAACCCTACGAGCAGTACTTC. It is translated as CASSYAPGKPYEQYF.

This clonotype has ten or more counts. J is TRBJ1-1 and V is TRBV19, with TRBD1 identical over 7 bases. Per the germline V gene, CDR1 is LNHDA and CDR2 is SQIVND (reference sequence). This CDR3 comprises 12 residues. With V trimmed by 7 bases and J by 5 bases, 4 bases remained unmatched. CDR3 residues: CASNRGGTEAFF. The CDR3, as DNA: TGTGCCAGTAACAGGGGAGGGACTGAAGCTTTCTTT.

At least ten counts were recorded for this clonotype. The V and J genes are TRBV6-1 and TRBJ2-2, with 10 bases matching TRBD1. Germline assignment: CDR1 MNHNS and CDR2 SASEGT. CDR3 size: 17 residues. J gave up 4 bases and V 3 bases, and 8 bases lay outside the gene matches. This CDR3 is CASSERTGGPTTGELFF. The CDR3 DNA reads TGTGCCAGCAGTGAGAGGACAGGGGGACCCACCACCGGGGAGCTGTTTTTT.

The V gene is TRBV6-1, the J gene TRBJ2-7, with 12 bases lining up with TRBD2. J gave up 5 bases and V 5 bases, and 4 bases lay outside the gene matches. CDR1 is MNHNS, CDR2 SASEGT, per germline. This CDR3 has 14 amino acids. The CDR3 is CASSLTSGSHEQYF. Written as DNA, the CDR3 is TGTGCCAGCAGTCTGACTAGCGGGAGCCACGAGCAGTACTTC.

The V gene is TRBV6-1, the J gene TRBJ2-5; possibly TRBD1 or TRBD2 for D (6 bases each). This CDR3 comprises 15 residues. V was clipped by 7 bases and J by 0 bases, with 15 bases between them. From germline, CDR1 is MNHNS and CDR2 SASEGT. CDR3 DNA sequence: TGTGCCAGCACCCAAGGGGGGAACAACCAAGAGACCCAGTACTTC. It translates to CASTQGGNNQETQYF.

This clonotype occurred many times. J is TRBJ1-5 and V is TRBV20-1; no firm D call. Looked up from germline, CDR1 is DFQATT and CDR2 is SNEGSKA (reference sequence). Trimming left V 3 bases short and J 4 bases short, with 7 bases between. The CDR3 has 12 amino acids. The CDR3 nucleotides read TGCAGTGCTAGTTTAGCAAATCAGCCCCAGCATTTT. This sequence encodes CSASLANQPQHF.

This chain uses TRBV18 with TRBJ1-1; D uncertain. CDR1 is KGHSH and CDR2 is LQKENI in the germline V gene. The CDR3 length is 13 residues. V was trimmed by 6 bases and J by 1 base, leaving 9 bases between them. CDR3 nucleotides: TGTGCCAGCTCCTCAAAACAGAACACTGAAGCTTTCTTT. It codes for CASSSKQNTEAFF.

In this sample, this clonotype turned up many times. The chain has TRBV11-2 and TRBJ1-2; D unclear. The V and J ends lost 6 bases and 0 bases respectively, with 8 bases between them. Germline values: CDR1 SGHAT, CDR2 FQNNGV. The CDR3 is 13 residues long. CDR3 DNA sequence: TGTGCCAGCAGTCCAACCCCTAACTATGGCTACACCTTC. It is translated as CASSPTPNYGYTF.